The clone carrying this T cell receptor (beta chain) was seen at least ten times. This CDR3 spans 13 amino acids. V was trimmed by 3 bases and J by 7 bases, leaving 12 bases between them. Germline V gene sequence: CDR1 SQVTM, CDR2 ANQGSEA. From the 5' RACE reads, TCRdb called clonotypes with MiXCR, one entry per CDR3 protein. The sample shows tens of thousands of distinct CDR3 sequences, 10% to 15% of them seen only once. As to time point: longitudinal time-point 2. The data originate from a study of neurological immune-mediated disorders. Sample: PBMCs. The gene calls are TRBV29-1 and TRBJ2-2; D assignment may be TRBD1 or TRBD2 (5 bases each). The sequence came from a woman aged 40-49 years in good health. CDR3 amino acids: CSVDPGARGELFF. The DNA of the CDR3 is TGCAGCGTTGATCCCGGGGCGCGCGGGGAGCTGTTTTTT.